A selection of T cell receptor beta chains follows, all from one sample in a study of OX40 agonist ivuxolimab in advanced cancers. Profiled with immunoSEQ multiplex PCR; TCRdb holds only in-frame clones, not every one. The repertoire holds some 86,000 clones, with around 84% as singletons. This sample comprised CD4+ or CD8+ T cells sorted from blood, obtained in a trial of the OX40 agonist ivuxolimab. The receptor set was obtained from an adult with an advanced solid tumor such as melanoma, head and neck, liver or kidney cancer. The CDR3 runs from the conserved cysteine through the conserved F or W. The order of the fields is clone size, D gene, J gene, V gene, CDR3 protein, CDR3 DNA. A D gene is named only where the DNA matches it firmly. Expanded clones get a size class; other rows say once, few or many, or leave the size out.

size: .
D: .
J: TRBJ2-5
V: TRBV7-8
CDR3: CASSLVGQETQYF
DNA: TGTGCCAGCAGCTTAGTAGGCCAAGAGACCCAGTACTTC

size: .
D: .
J: TRBJ1-1
V: TRBV2
CDR3: CASSGNSPLNTEAFF
DNA: TGTGCCAGCAGTGGTAATAGTCCCCTGAACACTGAAGCTTTCTTT

size: .
D: .
J: TRBJ2-7
V: TRBV6-6
CDR3: CASSYSIFSENEQYF
DNA: TGTGCCAGCAGTTACTCGATTTTTTCGGAAAACGAGCAGTACTTC

size: .
D: .
J: TRBJ2-5
V: TRBV7-8
CDR3: CASSSAEGIETQYF
DNA: TGTGCCAGCAGCTCGGCTGAGGGGATAGAGACCCAGTACTTC

size: few
D: .
J: TRBJ2-6
V: TRBV7-3
CDR3: CASKMAGANVLTF
DNA: TGTGCCAGCAAAATGGCTGGGGCCAACGTCCTGACTTTC

size: .
D: TRBD1
J: TRBJ1-4
V: TRBV27
CDR3: CASSLRQGSRKLFF
DNA: TGTGCCAGCAGTTTGAGACAGGGATCGAGAAAACTGTTTTTT

size: .
D: .
J: TRBJ2-7
V: TRBV5-6
CDR3: CASSLGQGSYEQYF
DNA: TGTGCCAGCAGCTTGGGTCAGGGCTCCTACGAGCAGTACTTC

size: once
D: TRBD1
J: TRBJ1-4
V: TRBV5-1
CDR3: CATKSGTGEEKLFF
DNA: TGCGCCACCAAAAGTGGGACAGGGGAAGAAAAACTGTTTTTT

size: .
D: TRBD1
J: TRBJ2-3
V: TRBV6-4
CDR3: CASSESAGGHSTDTQYF
DNA: TGTGCCAGCAGTGAATCGGCAGGGGGTCATAGCACAGATACGCAGTATTTT

size: .
D: .
J: TRBJ1-3
V: TRBV7-2
CDR3: CASSPEGRTRGNTIYF
DNA: TGTGCCAGCAGCCCAGAAGGGCGGACGCGTGGAAACACCATATATTTT

size: .
D: .
J: TRBJ1-2
V: TRBV7-9
CDR3: CASSVGLSYTF
DNA: TGTGCCAGCAGCGTGGGGTTAAGCTACACCTTC

size: .
D: .
J: TRBJ1-4
V: TRBV16
CDR3: CASSPAYRVTYEKLFF
DNA: TGTGCCAGCAGCCCAGCCTACCGGGTTACGTACGAAAAACTGTTTTTT

size: .
D: .
J: TRBJ1-1
V: TRBV11-2
CDR3: CASSLSSRGTEAFF
DNA: TGTGCCAGCAGCTTAAGTTCCAGGGGCACTGAAGCTTTCTTT

size: .
D: TRBD2
J: TRBJ2-5
V: TRBV7-2
CDR3: CASSLGGTSGQETQYF
DNA: TGTGCCAGCAGCTTAGGAGGGACTAGCGGCCAAGAGACCCAGTACTTC

size: few
D: .
J: TRBJ1-2
V: TRBV11-1
CDR3: CASSFLQGKDGYTF
DNA: TGTGCCAGCAGCTTTCTCCAGGGGAAGGATGGCTACACCTTC

size: .
D: .
J: TRBJ1-1
V: TRBV6-5
CDR3: CASSTQGNTEAFF
DNA: TGTGCCAGCAGCACACAGGGGAACACTGAAGCTTTCTTT

size: .
D: .
J: TRBJ1-1
V: TRBV6-5
CDR3: CASRIYQGSAEAFF
DNA: TGTGCCAGCAGGATATACCAGGGGTCGGCTGAAGCTTTCTTT

size: .
D: TRBD1
J: TRBJ1-2
V: TRBV30
CDR3: CAWSHRDSPNYGYTF
DNA: TGTGCCTGGAGTCACAGGGACAGTCCTAACTATGGCTACACCTTC

size: .
D: .
J: TRBJ1-5
V: TRBV6-5
CDR3: CASSLKGQPNQPQHF
DNA: TGTGCCAGCAGTCTAAAAGGACAGCCTAATCAGCCCCAGCATTTT

size: .
D: .
J: TRBJ2-1
V: TRBV5-1
CDR3: CASSSAILGEQFF
DNA: TGCGCCAGCAGCTCCGCCATTTTAGGTGAGCAGTTCTTC

size: .
D: .
J: TRBJ2-2
V: TRBV14
CDR3: CASSQRRNTGELFF
DNA: TGTGCCAGCAGCCAACGCAGGAACACCGGGGAGCTGTTTTTT

size: .
D: .
J: TRBJ2-1
V: TRBV6-5
CDR3: CASRSGGSMYNEQFF
DNA: TGTGCCAGCAGATCGGGGGGCTCTATGTACAATGAGCAGTTCTTC

size: .
D: .
J: TRBJ1-1
V: TRBV27
CDR3: CASSPNRPMNTEAFF
DNA: TGTGCCAGCAGTCCTAACAGGCCAATGAACACTGAAGCTTTCTTT

size: few
D: TRBD1
J: TRBJ1-6
V: TRBV27
CDR3: CASSLNRGPLHF
DNA: TGTGCCAGCAGTTTGAACAGGGGTCCCCTCCACTTT

size: .
D: TRBD2
J: TRBJ2-1
V: TRBV7-2
CDR3: CASSSRTSREEQFF
DNA: TGTGCCAGCAGCTCCCGGACTAGTCGGGAAGAGCAGTTCTTC

size: .
D: .
J: TRBJ1-5
V: TRBV30
CDR3: CAWTRNSNQPQHF
DNA: TGTGCCTGGACCAGGAATAGCAATCAGCCCCAGCATTTT

size: .
D: .
J: TRBJ1-3
V: TRBV30
CDR3: CAWSPGFGNTIYF
DNA: TGTGCCTGGAGCCCCGGGTTTGGAAACACCATATATTTT

size: .
D: .
J: TRBJ1-6
V: TRBV19
CDR3: CASSIGLDLNYSPLHF
DNA: TGTGCCAGTAGTATCGGTTTGGACCTCAATTATTCACCCCTCCACTTT

size: .
D: .
J: TRBJ1-2
V: TRBV4-1
CDR3: CASSQRGLLEGYTF
DNA: TGCGCCAGCAGCCAAAGAGGACTCCTGGAGGGCTACACCTTC

size: .
D: TRBD1
J: TRBJ1-6
V: TRBV5-6
CDR3: CASSRGQPRASSYNSPLHF
DNA: TGTGCCAGCAGCCGGGGACAGCCGAGGGCGAGCTCCTATAATTCACCCCTCCACTTT

size: once
D: .
J: TRBJ2-1
V: TRBV6-5
CDR3: CASSGPGTAYNEQFF
DNA: TGTGCCAGCAGTGGCCCCGGGACGGCCTACAATGAGCAGTTCTTC

size: few
D: .
J: TRBJ2-2
V: TRBV7-2
CDR3: CASSPGTRTGELFF
DNA: TGTGCCAGCAGCCCCGGGACCCGTACCGGGGAGCTGTTTTTT

size: .
D: TRBD1
J: TRBJ1-1
V: TRBV5-1
CDR3: CASSLAGQGNTEAFF
DNA: TGCGCCAGCAGCTTGGCCGGACAGGGGAACACTGAAGCTTTCTTT

size: .
D: .
J: TRBJ1-1
V: TRBV5-1
CDR3: CASSLRDTEAFF
DNA: TGCGCCAGCAGCTTGAGGGACACTGAAGCTTTCTTT

size: .
D: .
J: TRBJ2-5
V: TRBV20-1
CDR3: CSASVQETQYF
DNA: TGCAGTGCTAGTGTTCAAGAGACCCAGTACTTC

size: once
D: TRBD1
J: TRBJ1-6
V: TRBV6-5
CDR3: CASSYGDREGSPLHF
DNA: TGTGCCAGCAGTTACGGGGACAGGGAAGGTTCACCCCTCCACTTT

size: .
D: .
J: TRBJ1-5
V: TRBV10-2
CDR3: CASRANSNQPQHF
DNA: TGCGCCAGCAGAGCTAATAGCAATCAGCCCCAGCATTTT

size: .
D: .
J: TRBJ1-4
V: TRBV27
CDR3: CASSLSGVTNEKLFF
DNA: TGTGCCAGCAGCCTTTCTGGGGTAACTAATGAAAAACTGTTTTTT

size: .
D: .
J: TRBJ2-7
V: TRBV27
CDR3: CASSFSGVYEQYF
DNA: TGTGCCAGCAGTTTCTCAGGGGTCTACGAGCAGTACTTC

size: .
D: .
J: TRBJ1-3
V: TRBV19
CDR3: CASRLRNTIYF
DNA: TGTGCCAGTAGGCTCAGGAACACCATATATTTT

size: .
D: .
J: TRBJ2-1
V: TRBV4-1
CDR3: CASSPATQREQFF
DNA: TGCGCCAGCAGCCCAGCGACTCAGAGAGAGCAGTTCTTC

size: .
D: .
J: TRBJ2-1
V: TRBV30
CDR3: CAWSPTKYNEQFF
DNA: TGTGCCTGGAGCCCGACTAAGTACAATGAGCAGTTCTTC

size: .
D: .
J: TRBJ2-2
V: TRBV19
CDR3: CAVASQGRGDTGELFF
DNA: TGTGCCGTGGCTAGCCAGGGGAGGGGGGACACCGGGGAGCTGTTTTTT

size: .
D: TRBD1
J: TRBJ1-1
V: TRBV5-4
CDR3: CASSSRTGASEAFF
DNA: TGTGCCAGCAGCTCCCGAACAGGGGCCAGTGAAGCTTTCTTT

size: .
D: .
J: TRBJ1-2
V: TRBV29-1
CDR3: CSVTQPAGTNYGYTF
DNA: TGCAGCGTTACTCAACCCGCCGGGACCAACTATGGCTACACCTTC

size: .
D: .
J: TRBJ1-2
V: TRBV29-1
CDR3: CSVTPYGYTF
DNA: TGCAGCGTTACCCCCTATGGCTACACCTTC

size: .
D: .
J: TRBJ2-2
V: TRBV10-3
CDR3: CAISRGGTNTGELFF
DNA: TGTGCCATCAGTAGAGGTGGGACAAACACCGGGGAGCTGTTTTTT

size: once
D: .
J: TRBJ1-5
V: TRBV30
CDR3: CAWRGGGGRQPQHF
DNA: TGTGCCTGGAGGGGGGGCGGGGGGCGACAGCCCCAGCATTTT